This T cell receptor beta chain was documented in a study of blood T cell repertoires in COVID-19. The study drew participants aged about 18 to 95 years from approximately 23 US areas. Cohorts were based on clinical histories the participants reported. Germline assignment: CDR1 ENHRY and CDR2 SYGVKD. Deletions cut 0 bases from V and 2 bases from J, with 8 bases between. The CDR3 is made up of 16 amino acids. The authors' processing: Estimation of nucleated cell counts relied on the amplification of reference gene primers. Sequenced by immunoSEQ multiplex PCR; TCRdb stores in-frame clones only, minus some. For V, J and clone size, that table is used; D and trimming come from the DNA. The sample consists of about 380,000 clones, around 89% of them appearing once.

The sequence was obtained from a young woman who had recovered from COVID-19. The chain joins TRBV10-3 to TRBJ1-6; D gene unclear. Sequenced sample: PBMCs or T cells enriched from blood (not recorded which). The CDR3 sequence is CAISESPNPYNSPLHF. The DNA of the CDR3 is TGTGCCATCAGTGAGTCCCCTAACCCCTATAATTCACCCCTCCACTTT.